These 19 T cell receptor beta chains were all obtained from the same sample, sequenced in a study of identical twins. TCRdb re-called the 5' RACE reads with MiXCR, one entry per CDR3 protein. The data contain hundreds of thousands of distinct CDR3 sequences, about 7.5% of them singletons. This sample also appeared in a second study, on yellow fever vaccine responses in identical twins.

Material: memory (CD45RO+) T cells sorted from blood. Every receptor here comes from a woman younger than 35 in good health.

CDR3 residues: CSARDERTSNEQFF. CDR3 DNA sequence: TGCAGTGCTAGAGATGAGCGGACATCGAATGAGCAGTTCTTC. The chain joins TRBV20-1 to TRBJ2-1; either TRBD1 or TRBD2 may supply D (5 bases each). The germline gives CDR1 DFQATT, CDR2 SNEGSKA (reference sequence). With 0 bases removed from V and 7 bases from J, the gap between germline ends came to 13 bases. CDR3 length equals 14 residues.

This clonotype was observed a few times. The chain recombines TRBV2 with TRBJ2-5; 12 nucleotides align to TRBD1. J was trimmed by 4 bases and V by 8 bases; bases with no gene match: 5. CDR3 length: 14 amino acids. CDR1 and CDR2 (germline): SNHLY, FYNNEI. CDR3 sequence: CASHRDRGRETQYF. The CDR3 nucleotides are TGTGCCAGCCATCGGGACAGGGGGCGAGAGACCCAGTACTTC.

The gene calls are TRBV2 and TRBJ2-7, with 8 bases matching TRBD1. The germline CDR1 and CDR2 sequences are SNHLY and FYNNEI. Trimming took 8 bases from V and 5 from J; bases not matched to a gene: 5. The CDR3 runs to 12 residues. Here the CDR3 reads CASRDRRNEQYF. As DNA, the CDR3 is TGTGCCAGCCGGGACAGGAGGAACGAGCAGTACTTC. Supplemented by reference TRBV2 and TRBJ2-7, the full variable domain reads EPEVTQTPSHQVTQMGQEVILRCVPISNHLYFYWYRQILGQKVEFLVSFYNNEISEKSEIFDDQFSVERPDGSNFTLKIRSTKLEDSAMYFCASRDRRNEQYFGPGTRLTVT.

In its sample, this clonotype was seen many times. This chain connects TRBV24-1 to TRBJ2-1; D assignment may be TRBD1 or TRBD2 (5 bases each). The length of the CDR3 is 16 residues. Germline CDR1 KGHDR, CDR2 SFDVKD. V was clipped by 3 bases and J by 1 base, with 12 bases between them. CDR3 protein: CATSDRGAASYNEQFF. The CDR3, as DNA: TGTGCCACCAGTGATAGGGGAGCGGCTTCCTACAATGAGCAGTTCTTC.

In its sample, this clonotype was seen a few times. V and J are TRBV5-1 and TRBJ2-2; TRBD2 matches at 10 bases. The germline CDR1 and CDR2 sequences are SGHRS and YFSETQ. Losses at the gene ends were 2 bases for V and 6 bases for J; bases not matched to a gene: 4. The CDR3 runs to 15 residues. The CDR3 DNA reads TGCGCCAGCAGCTTCACAGCGGGAGGGTCCGGGGAGCTGTTTTTT. Protein sequence: CASSFTAGGSGELFF. Filled out from reference TRBV5-1 and TRBJ2-2, the complete variable domain reads KAGVTQTPRYLIKTRGQQVTLSCSPISGHRSVSWYQQTPGQGLQFLFEYFSETQRNKGNFPGRFSGRQFSNSRSEMNVSTLELGDSALYLCASSFTAGGSGELFFGEGSRLTVL.

This clonotype was seen only a few times. The J gene is TRBJ2-7, the V gene TRBV5-6, with D hard to call. V was clipped by 4 bases and J by 3 bases, with 11 bases between them. In germline, CDR1 is SGHDT, CDR2 YYEEEE. CDR3 size: 13 residues. The chain's CDR3 is CASSSGSRYEQYF. CDR3 in DNA: TGTGCCAGCAGCAGTGGTAGCCGCTACGAGCAGTACTTC.

The CDR3 bases are TGTGCCAGCAGCGGCGGGTCCCAGTACTTC. Protein: CASSGGSQYF. The chain uses TRBV6-2 or TRBV6-3 and TRBJ2-5; perhaps TRBD2 as D (5 bases). Trimming took 6 bases from V and 9 from J, leaving 8 bases between them. Germline V gene sequence: CDR1 MNHEY, CDR2 SVGEGT. CDR3 length: 10 amino acids.

The V call is TRBV7-2, the J call TRBJ2-4; perhaps TRBD2 as D (5 bases). Deletions cut 3 bases from V and 1 base from J, with 16 bases between. This CDR3 region has 17 residues. Germline V gives CDR1 SGHTA, CDR2 FQGNSA. CDR3 DNA sequence: TGTGCCAGCAGCTTCTTTGGTGGAGGAGAGGCCAAAAACATTCAGTACTTC. This encodes CASSFFGGGEAKNIQYF.

V is TRBV9 and J is TRBJ2-2; TRBD2 might be the D (5 bases). The CDR3 contains 16 residues. V lost 4 bases and J lost 6, with 19 bases in between. Per the germline V gene, CDR1 is SGDLS and CDR2 is YYNGEE. As DNA, the CDR3 is TGTGCCAGCAGCCCACGGACTGAGCGATCACCCGGGGAGCTGTTTTTT. Protein: CASSPRTERSPGELFF.

This clonotype was seen repeatedly, ten times or more. The J gene is TRBJ2-1, the V gene TRBV11-2; TRBD2 aligns across 10 bases. Trimming at V came to 7 bases and at J to 2 bases, leaving 11 bases not matched to a gene. Germline-derived CDR1 and CDR2 are SGHAT and FQNNGV. The CDR3 has 17 residues. The DNA of the CDR3 is TGTGCCAGCAAGGGGATTAGCGGGGGGATGCCCTACAATGAGCAGTTCTTC. Encoded protein: CASKGISGGMPYNEQFF.

This clonotype was observed a few times. CDR3 DNA: TGTGCCAGCAACGGACAGGGCGGAGGAGCTTTCTTT. Amino acid sequence: CASNGQGGGAFF. This chain connects TRBV12-3 or TRBV12-4 to TRBJ1-1; 8 nucleotides align to TRBD1. Trimming removed 7 bases from V and 10 bases from J; junction bases left unmatched: 8. The CDR3 loop spans 12 amino acids.

The table lists this clonotype with many counts. The V gene is TRBV29-1, the J gene TRBJ2-3; 7 nucleotides align to TRBD2. The ends lost 6 bases at V and 3 bases at J; junction bases unmatched: 9. The CDR3 spans 14 residues. Per germline, CDR1 SQVTM and CDR2 ANQGSEA. Here the CDR3 DNA reads TGCAGCGTGGAACTAGCGACCAGAACAGATACGCAGTATTTT. It is translated as CSVELATRTDTQYF.

This clonotype was counted only a few times. This chain links TRBV20-1 with TRBJ2-7; 12 nucleotides align to TRBD2. V lost 1 base and J lost 4; bases outside the gene matches: 5. The length of the CDR3 is 15 residues. Germline values: CDR1 DFQATT, CDR2 SNEGSKA (reference sequence). The CDR3, as DNA: TGCAGTGCTAGAGCCCAGACTAGCGGGAGATACGAGCAGTACTTC. Translated, it gives CSARAQTSGRYEQYF.

This clonotype was detected a few times. The V gene is TRBV5-1, the J gene TRBJ2-6; D not resolved. Trimming pared 0 bases from V and 1 base from J, leaving 8 bases between. The CDR3 runs to 16 residues. The germline gives CDR1 SGHRS, CDR2 YFSETQ. CDR3 in amino acids: CASSLAVGSGANVLTF. The CDR3 coding sequence is TGCGCCAGCAGCTTGGCCGTGGGATCTGGGGCCAACGTCCTGACTTTC.

This clonotype was counted ten times or more. The CDR3 here is CASSWGQGVSPLHF. The CDR3 DNA reads as TGTGCCAGCAGCTGGGGACAGGGGGTTTCACCCCTCCACTTT. The V and J genes are TRBV7-9 and TRBJ1-6, with 11 bases matching TRBD1. Germline V gene lookup returns CDR1 SEHNR and CDR2 FQNEAQ (reference sequence). The CDR3 runs 14 residues. Germline trimming cut 4 bases from V and 9 bases from J; bases unmatched to any gene: 2. Looking up the rest from reference TRBV7-9 and TRBJ1-6 gives the full variable domain: DTGVSQNPRHKITKRGQNVTFRCDPISEHNRLYWYRQTLGQGPEFLTYFQNEAQLEKSRLLSDRFSAERPKGSFSTLEIQRTEQGDSAMYLCASSWGQGVSPLHFGNGTRLTVT.

This clonotype was detected a few times. The V gene is TRBV20-1, the J gene TRBJ2-5, with 9 bases lining up with TRBD2. Germline assignment: CDR1 DFQATT and CDR2 SNEGSKA (reference sequence). The CDR3 covers 18 residues. With V trimmed by 0 bases and J by 5 bases, 16 bases remained unmatched. Written as DNA, the CDR3 is TGCAGTGCTAGAGATGGTCGGCGGGGGGGCCTTGTTCGGGAGACCCAGTACTTC. Amino acids: CSARDGRRGGLVRETQYF.

This clonotype was counted at least ten times. This chain connects TRBV28 to TRBJ2-3, with a possible D match to TRBD2 (6 bases). Trimming left V 1 base short and J 4 bases short, with 12 bases between. The CDR3 runs to 15 residues. CDR1 MDHEN and CDR2 SYDVKM come from the germline V gene. CDR3 bases: TGTGCCAGCAGTTTATCCGGGAGTTCGGCAGATACGCAGTATTTT. Residues: CASSLSGSSADTQYF.

This clonotype was seen more than once but under ten times. The chain uses TRBV9 and TRBJ2-2, with a possible D match to TRBD1 (5 bases). Germline values: CDR1 SGDLS, CDR2 YYNGEE. V shed 2 bases and J shed 4 bases, with 9 bases lying between them. This CDR3 has 14 residues. CDR3 bases: TGTGCCAGCAGCGTCAGGGCCGCCACCGGGGAGCTGTTTTTT. Translation gives CASSVRAATGELFF.

This clonotype was seen repeatedly, ten times or more. This chain connects TRBV7-2 to TRBJ2-5; the D gene is possibly TRBD2 (7 bases). Germline values: CDR1 SGHTA, CDR2 FQGNSA. The CDR3 has 17 residues. The ends were cut back, 5 bases at V and 1 base at J, with 20 bases in the middle. CDR3 residues: CASSPTIRGTTQETQYF. CDR3 DNA sequence: TGTGCCAGCAGCCCCACAATAAGGGGGACTACCCAAGAGACCCAGTACTTC.